These T cell receptor beta chains were read from a single sample in a study of untreated major depressive disorder. Assay: immunoSEQ multiplex PCR; the TCRdb copy retains only in-frame clones and omits some. The sample contains 20,000 to 25,000 clones, roughly 91% of which appear only once. Sequenced sample: CD4+ T cells from PBMCs. The receptors originated from a woman between 40 and 55 years old in good health. The CDR3 runs from the conserved cysteine through the conserved F or W. The D gene is left open where the match is weak. Expanded clones are given a class, and other clones once, few, many or no size at all.

v_call,j_call,clone_size,d_call,cdr3_nt,cdr3_aa
TRBV6-6,TRBJ2-2,once,TRBD2,TGTGCCAGCAGCCGGACTAGCGGGAGGGTGACCGGGGAGCTGTTTTTT,CASSRTSGRVTGELFF
TRBV10-1,TRBJ1-5,-,-,TGCGCCAGCAGTGAGACAGACAATCAGCCCCAGCATTTT,CASSETDNQPQHF
TRBV4-1,TRBJ2-7,-,TRBD2,TGCGCCAGCAGCCAAGAGTTAATGGTTTCGGGGGGGACTCTCCCTTTTGGGCAGTACTTC,CASSQELMVSGGTLPFGQYF
TRBV5-6,TRBJ1-4,-,-,TGTGCCAGCAGCTTGTTTGGCGCAACTGCAACTAATGAAAAACTGTTTTTT,CASSLFGATATNEKLFF
TRBV11-3,TRBJ2-3,-,TRBD2,TGTGCCAGCAGCTCTAGCGGGGGGGCCTTTTCAGGCACAGATACGCAGTATTTT,CASSSSGGAFSGTDTQYF
TRBV29-1,TRBJ2-1,once,-,TGCAGCGTGGACCGAACCTCCTACAATGAGCAGTTCTTC,CSVDRTSYNEQFF
TRBV11-2,TRBJ1-1,once,TRBD1,TGTGCCAGCAGTCAATACAGGGGGAGCACTGAAGCTTTCTTT,CASSQYRGSTEAFF
TRBV27,TRBJ2-7,-,TRBD1,TGTGCCAGCAGTCGGACAGGAGTAACCTACGAGCAGTACTTC,CASSRTGVTYEQYF
TRBV30,TRBJ2-6,-,TRBD1,TGTGCCTGGACCCGGGACAGGGGCCTTCTTCTTAACTCTGGGGCCAACGTCCTGACTTTC,CAWTRDRGLLLNSGANVLTF
TRBV5-1,TRBJ1-1,-,TRBD1,TGCGCCAGCAGCTGGGGACAGTTCGGCACTGAAGCTTTCTTT,CASSWGQFGTEAFF
TRBV7-8,TRBJ2-1,-,-,TGTGCCAGCAGCTTAGATCCGGAAAATGAGCAGTTCTTC,CASSLDPENEQFF
TRBV29-1,TRBJ1-2,-,-,TGCAGCGTTGAGCAGGGTCTGGCGTATGGCTACACCTTC,CSVEQGLAYGYTF
TRBV18,TRBJ2-6,-,-,TGTGCCAGCTCACCCTCTGGGGCCAACGTCCTGACTTTC,CASSPSGANVLTF
TRBV29-1,TRBJ1-1,-,TRBD1,TGCAGCGTTGCTCCATTCTGGCGGGACAGGGCCACTGAAGCTTTCTTT,CSVAPFWRDRATEAFF
TRBV5-1,TRBJ2-7,once,-,TGCGCCAGCAGCTTGGGAGCCTCCTACGAGCAGTACTTC,CASSLGASYEQYF
TRBV28,TRBJ2-7,-,-,TGTGCCAGCAGTTGGATAGGGGTGAACGAGCAGTACTTC,CASSWIGVNEQYF
TRBV28,TRBJ2-7,-,-,TGTGCCAGCGGATCCCCCCAGGATTACGAGCAGTACTTC,CASGSPQDYEQYF
TRBV6-1,TRBJ2-5,few,-,TGTGCCAGCATTTTCGGGACAAATCAAGAGACCCAGTACTTC,CASIFGTNQETQYF
TRBV27,TRBJ2-3,-,TRBD2,TGTGCCAGCAGTTTTTCCTTTCGGGGTAGCGGGGAAGATACGCAGTATTTT,CASSFSFRGSGEDTQYF